Following are 8 T cell receptor beta chains from one sample sequenced in a study of cytomegalovirus exposure and HLA in healthy donors (dated by TCRdb to 2016 to 2017). Library construction relied on the immunoSEQ multiplex PCR assay. The multiplex PCR relied on a mix of 60 forward primers for TCR Vbeta segments and 13 reverse primers for TCR Jbeta segments. The immuneACCESS repertoire file appears here via TCRdb, limited to in-frame rearrangements. These files lack a portion of the clones; in checked studies, under half of the deficit traces to unresolved V genes, and the cause of the others is not known. For this sample the table gives 200,000 to 250,000 clones, of which about 80% were detected only once. The ten largest account for roughly 2% of the sample. The sample consisted of PBMCs. The receptor source for this set is a man aged 18 to 35 in good health and CMV-seronegative.

CDR3 loop: CASSRLAGVSQEQYF. CDR3 sequence (DNA): TGTGCCAGCAGCCGACTAGCGGGAGTATCTCAAGAGCAGTACTTC. V is TRBV14 and J is TRBJ2-7; TRBD2 matches at 12 bases. The germline CDR1 and CDR2 sequences are SGHDN and FVKESK. There are 15 residues in the CDR3. V trimming: 4 bases; J trimming: 7 bases; junction bases outside the gene matches: 8.

This rearrangement joins TRBV5-1 to TRBJ2-5, with 9 bases aligning to TRBD1. The CDR3 runs to 17 residues. Germline CDR1 is SGHRS and CDR2 is YFSETQ. V shed 2 bases and J 5 bases; nucleotides not matched to a gene: 13. CDR3 nucleotides: TGCGCCAGCAGCTTCGGGGGCGGGACAGGGATTTGGGAGACCCAGTACTTC. Translation: CASSFGGGTGIWETQYF.

J is TRBJ1-6 and V is TRBV7-8; the match to TRBD1 covers 7 bases. V was pared by 1 base and J by 7 bases, with 10 bases of the junction left unmatched. Germline V CDR1 and CDR2: SGHVS, FQNEAQ. This CDR3 spans 17 amino acids. The CDR3 nucleotides read TGTGCCAGCAGCTTAGTCACGACAGGGTATAAGAATTCACCCCTCCACTTT. It translates to CASSLVTTGYKNSPLHF.

This rearrangement joins TRBV28 to TRBJ2-5; D possibly corresponds to TRBD1 (8 bases). Trimming took off 4 bases at V and 11 bases at J, with 20 bases between the two ends. Germline V gives CDR1 MDHEN, CDR2 SYDVKM. The CDR3 is made up of 14 amino acids. CDR3 sequence: CASSYTLTGGEQYF. DNA for the CDR3: TGTGCCAGCAGTTACACCCTCACAGGGGGGGAGCAGTACTTC.

The rearrangement links TRBV7-8 to TRBJ2-5, with 11 positions matching TRBD2. Unmatched junction bases numbered 10, after V lost 5 bases and J lost 5 bases. CDR1 and CDR2 from the germline V gene are SGHVS and FQNEAQ. CDR3 length equals 16 residues. The CDR3 here is CASSAPAGLAGETQYF. In nucleotides, the CDR3 is TGTGCCAGCAGCGCCCCGGCAGGACTAGCGGGCGAGACCCAGTACTTC.

This chain connects TRBV6-5 to TRBJ1-5; 9 positions match TRBD1. With V trimmed by 8 bases and J by 5 bases, 10 bases remained unmatched. CDR1 is MNHEY and CDR2 is SVGAGI in the germline V gene. This CDR3 spans 15 amino acids. The CDR3 sequence: CASGGVGTGHQPQHF. The CDR3 DNA reads as TGTGCCAGCGGGGGCGTCGGGACAGGGCATCAGCCCCAGCATTTT.

The chain joins TRBV28 to TRBJ1-5; TRBD1 aligns across 8 bases. This CDR3 has 15 amino acids. Unmatched junction bases numbered 4, after V lost 3 bases and J lost 3 bases. The germline gives CDR1 MDHEN, CDR2 SYDVKM. CDR3 nucleotide sequence: TGTGCCAGCAGTTTTCTACAGGGGGTCAATCAGCCCCAGCATTTT. Residues: CASSFLQGVNQPQHF. Based on the CDR3 plus reference TRBV28 and TRBJ1-5, the full variable domain is DVKVTQSSRYLVKRTGEKVFLECVQDMDHENMFWYRQDPGLGLRLIYFSYDVKMKEKGDIPEGYSVSREKKERFSLILESASTNQTSMYLCASSFLQGVNQPQHFGDGTRLSIL.

V and J are TRBV2 and TRBJ2-3; 10 positions match TRBD2. CDR3 size: 15 residues. The ends lost 6 bases at V and 4 bases at J; junction bases unmatched: 7. Germline CDR1 SNHLY, CDR2 FYNNEI. The CDR3 spells CASRRTSGPADTQYF. The CDR3 region has the DNA TGTGCCAGCAGGAGGACTAGCGGCCCGGCAGATACGCAGTATTTT. The complete variable domain, with remaining parts taken from reference TRBV2 and TRBJ2-3, reads EPEVTQTPSHQVTQMGQEVILRCVPISNHLYFYWYRQILGQKVEFLVSFYNNEISEKSEIFDDQFSVERPDGSNFTLKIRSTKLEDSAMYFCASRRTSGPADTQYFGPGTRLTVL.